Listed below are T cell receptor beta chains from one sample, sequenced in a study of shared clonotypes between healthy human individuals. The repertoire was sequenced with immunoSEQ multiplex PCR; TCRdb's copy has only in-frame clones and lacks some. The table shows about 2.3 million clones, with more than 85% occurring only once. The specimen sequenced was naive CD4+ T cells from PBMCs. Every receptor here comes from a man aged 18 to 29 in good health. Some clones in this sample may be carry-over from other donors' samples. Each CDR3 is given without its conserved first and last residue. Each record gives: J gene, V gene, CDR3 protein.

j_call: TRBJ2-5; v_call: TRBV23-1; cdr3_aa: ASSQSKSREETQY
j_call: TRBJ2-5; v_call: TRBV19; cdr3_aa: ASKVSSGRTETQY
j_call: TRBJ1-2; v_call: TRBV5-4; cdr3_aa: ASSLAGPGYYGYT
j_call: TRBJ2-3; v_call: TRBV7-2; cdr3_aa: ASSLGAPSTDTQY
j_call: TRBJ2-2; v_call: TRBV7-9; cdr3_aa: AFPTVGTGELF
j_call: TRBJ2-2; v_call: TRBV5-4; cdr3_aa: ASSSLRGQGEAGELF
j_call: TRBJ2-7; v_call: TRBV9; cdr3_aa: ASSGIKGDEQY
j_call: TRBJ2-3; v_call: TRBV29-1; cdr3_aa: SVGVADTQY
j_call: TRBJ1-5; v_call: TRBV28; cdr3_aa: ASSLAGSLAGNQPQH
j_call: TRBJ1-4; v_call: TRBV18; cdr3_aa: ASSPQGKEKLF
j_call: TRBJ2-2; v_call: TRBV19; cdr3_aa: ASRRGQLAATGELF
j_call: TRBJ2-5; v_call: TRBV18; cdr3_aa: ASSPPYSSETQY
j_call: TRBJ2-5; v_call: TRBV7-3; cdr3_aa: ASSFAGRWETQY
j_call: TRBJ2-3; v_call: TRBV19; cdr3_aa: ASRQASTDTQY
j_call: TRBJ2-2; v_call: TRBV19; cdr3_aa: ASSKVQGATGELF
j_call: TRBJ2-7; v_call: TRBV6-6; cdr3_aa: ASSYRQRGFYEQY
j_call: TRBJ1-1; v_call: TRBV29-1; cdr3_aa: SAAPTGGNTEAF
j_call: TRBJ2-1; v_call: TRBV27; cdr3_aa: ASSSGLAGTNEQF
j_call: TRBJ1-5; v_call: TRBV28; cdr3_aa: ASGQGSQPQH
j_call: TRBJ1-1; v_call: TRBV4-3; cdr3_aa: ASSQEDRLAEAF
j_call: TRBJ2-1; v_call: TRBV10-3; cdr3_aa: AISEAPSGSLGNEQF
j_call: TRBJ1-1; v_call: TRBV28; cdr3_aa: ASSWEGTEAF
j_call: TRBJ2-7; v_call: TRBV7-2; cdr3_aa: ASKSSSVNYEQY
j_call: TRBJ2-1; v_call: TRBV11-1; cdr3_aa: ASSLETWRHNEQF
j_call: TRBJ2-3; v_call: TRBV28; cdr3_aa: ASSLIGRAGLADTQY
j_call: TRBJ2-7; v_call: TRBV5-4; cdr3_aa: ASSGASGTYEQY
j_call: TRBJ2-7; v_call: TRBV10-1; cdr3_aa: ASRDDGRRFTYEQY
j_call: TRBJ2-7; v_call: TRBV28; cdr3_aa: ASRAQGDEQY
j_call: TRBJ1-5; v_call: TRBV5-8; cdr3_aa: ASSWTGRNQPQH
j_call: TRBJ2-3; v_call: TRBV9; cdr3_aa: ASSSGTSGRTDTQY
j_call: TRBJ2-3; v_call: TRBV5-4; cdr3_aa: ASSNTDTQY
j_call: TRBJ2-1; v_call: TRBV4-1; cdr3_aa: ASSQVTGGPVNEQF
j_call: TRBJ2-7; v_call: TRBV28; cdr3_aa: ASRTTGSYEQY
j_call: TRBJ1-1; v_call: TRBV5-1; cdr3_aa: ASSSSGATIEAF
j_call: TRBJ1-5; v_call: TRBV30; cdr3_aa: AWSEWTGEGNQPQH
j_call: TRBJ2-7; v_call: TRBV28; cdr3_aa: ASSLFSGNYEQY
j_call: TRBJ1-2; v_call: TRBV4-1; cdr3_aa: ASSQPGDRRSYGYT
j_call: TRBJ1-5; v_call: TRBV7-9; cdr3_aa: ASSAHGGGGNQPQH
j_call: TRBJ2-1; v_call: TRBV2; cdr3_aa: ASRQGMGGEQF
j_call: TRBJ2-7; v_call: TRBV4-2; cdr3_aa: ASSQGVYEQY
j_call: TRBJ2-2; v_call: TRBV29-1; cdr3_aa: SVEQGGRGTGELF
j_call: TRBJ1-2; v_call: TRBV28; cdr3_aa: ASSLLPGTGLSGYT
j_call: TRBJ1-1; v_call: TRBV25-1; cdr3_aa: ASSESWAGEEAF
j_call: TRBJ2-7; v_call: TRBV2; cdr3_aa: ASTRDAAYEQY